This paragraph covers one T cell receptor beta chain sequence. The table lists this clone with a count of one. Its antigen is not yet known. Per-base quality was not reported, and no clone a single base away is much larger than it. From the cysteine up to the phenylalanine, the CDR3 has a length of 17 residues. Just the 51-base CDR3 DNA is kept, in frame starting at base 1. The germline V gene sets CDR1 to SGHTS and CDR2 to YDEGEE. V and J are truncated by 0 bases and 4 bases respectively, leaving an intervening sequence of 18 bases. Patients with autoimmune disease history or receiving systemic immunosuppression were excluded from the trial. Peripheral blood for TCR sequencing was drawn from every dose cohort at baseline, at cycle 4 day 1 and at cycle 7 day 1. The samples were drawn from a first-in-human, open-label, multicenter phase I dose-escalation trial of ivuxolimab. Adults with locally advanced or metastatic melanoma, renal cell, hepatocellular, or head and neck squamous cell carcinoma were enrolled in the trial. Before TCR sequencing, CD4+ and CD8+ T cells were separately sorted from peripheral blood.

This entry belongs to a study of OX40 agonist ivuxolimab in advanced cancers. About the investigation overall: Ivuxolimab was a fully human IgG2 agonistic monoclonal antibody targeting the costimulatory receptor OX40 (CD134). Intravenous ivuxolimab was administered to patients every 2 weeks at six dose levels: 0.01, 0.1, 0.3, 1.5, 3 and 10 mg/kg. Of the approximately 50 dose-escalation patients, hepatocellular carcinoma was present in roughly 19, melanoma in approximately 15, renal cell carcinoma in 9 and head and neck cancer in 9. The dose-escalation cohort was around 84% male with a mean age of approximately 60 years, ranging from roughly 20 to 85. Prior anti-PD-1, anti-PD-L1 or anti-CTLA-4 therapy was permitted, and about 40% of dose-escalation patients had received checkpoint inhibitors. Partial responses occurred in three dose-escalation patients, of whom one had hepatocellular carcinoma and two had cutaneous melanoma. Peripheral TCRbeta sequencing was intended to test whether TCR sequence diversity was altered and clonal T-cell expansion was caused by ivuxolimab. The paper reports the monotherapy dose-escalation portion (N of about 54 patients) of the phase I ivuxolimab trial. General findings and caveats noted by the study authors: In the 0.1-3.0 mg/kg groups, partial responders were among the patients with the lowest normalized peripheral clonal expansion, particularly in CD8+ T cells. Low levels of normalized T-cell clonal expansion were also seen in some patients who did not respond. The antigen specificity of the peripheral T cells that underwent clonal expansion was not determined. At doses of 0.1 to 3.0 mg/kg, clonal expansion of both CD4+ and CD8+ blood T cells was observed from baseline to week 6. After ivuxolimab, expanded clones were on average more numerous among CD8+ T cells than among CD4+ T cells.

Genomic DNA was isolated from the sorted cells so that the TCRbeta CDR3 region could be sequenced. TCRbeta CDR3 regions were sequenced using the immunoSEQ Assay. TCRdb retrieved this table from immuneACCESS and kept in-frame rearrangements only. Not all clones are present; in checked studies, unresolved V genes account for under half, and no reason is known for the remainder. This sample has some 52,000 clones in its table, and under 95% of those were observed once. The leading ten clones occupy less than 15% of the sample. This chain is built from TRBV5-8 and TRBJ2-3; the D gene cannot be resolved reliably. The material sequenced was CD4+ or CD8+ T cells sorted from blood, taken in a trial of the OX40 agonist ivuxolimab. The clonotype originates from an adult with an advanced solid tumor such as melanoma, head and neck, liver or kidney cancer. The sequenced DNA: TGTGCCAGCAGCTTGGGCTTAAACCCCCCTAGGGCAGATACGCAGTATTTT. Translation gives CASSLGLNPPRADTQYF. Reference TRBV5-8 and TRBJ2-3 genes cover what lies past the CDR3, so the full variable domain is EAGVTQSPTHLIKTRGQQATLRCSPISGHTSVYWYQQALGLGLQFLLWYDEGEERNRGNFPPRFSGRQFPNYSSELNVNALELEDSALYLCASSLGLNPPRADTQYFGPGTRLTVL.